A selection of T cell receptor beta chains follows, all from one sample in a study of response to subunit inactivated influenza vaccine. TCRdb passed the RT-PCR reads through MiXCR, listing each CDR3 protein once. The sample shows some 640,000 distinct CDR3 sequences, 11% to 15% of them seen only once. The sequenced sample was PBMCs from blood, obtained 14 to 15 days before vaccination. These receptors came from a man between 50 and 59 years old who received an inactivated influenza vaccine. Each CDR3 is given with its conserved first and last residue. A D gene is named only where the DNA matches it firmly. Some rows have no size entry. The others give once, few or many, or a class for an expanded clone.

TRBJ2-1,TRBD2,TRBV20-1,NA,TGCAGTGCTGCACTAGCGGGGGGCTGGATAATCGGCCATGAGCAGTTCTTC,CSAALAGGWIIGHEQFF
TRBJ2-2,NA,TRBV6-5,NA,TGTGCCAGCAGTTCGGGCCAGAGGATCACCGGGGAGCTGTTTTTT,CASSSGQRITGELFF
TRBJ1-6,NA,TRBV11-3,NA,TGTGCCAGCAGCTTAGTGGGGACCGATAATTCACCCCTCCACTTT,CASSLVGTDNSPLHF
TRBJ2-4,NA,TRBV7-8,few,TGTGCCAGCAGCTTAGGGGCTTCAAACATTCAGTACTTC,CASSLGASNIQYF
TRBJ2-5,NA,TRBV11-2,NA,TGTGCCAGCACCGGCCCGGCAGACCAAGAGACCCAGTACTTC,CASTGPADQETQYF
TRBJ2-3,TRBD1,TRBV20-1,NA,TGCAGTGCTAGAGACCCAAGACAGGGAACGCAGTATTTT,CSARDPRQGTQYF
TRBJ2-1,TRBD2,TRBV7-8,few,TGTGCCAGCAGCCCCCACGGACTAGCGTCCCAGGGGATGAATGAGCAGTTCTTC,CASSPHGLASQGMNEQFF
TRBJ2-1,NA,TRBV5-1,few,TGCGCCAGCAGCTTTGGGGGATCCCCAAATGAGCAGTTCTTC,CASSFGGSPNEQFF
TRBJ2-3,TRBD1,TRBV20-1,few,TGCAGTGCTTTGACAGGGGAGGAGGTCACAGATACGCAGTATTTT,CSALTGEEVTDTQYF
TRBJ1-2,NA,TRBV28,NA,TGTGCCAGCAGTTTAAAAGGGGCCGGCTACACCTTC,CASSLKGAGYTF
TRBJ2-5,TRBD2,TRBV12-3/TRBV12-4,few,TGTGCCAGCAGTGCCCGACTAGCGGGGGCCTTCATGGACTTC,CASSARLAGAFMDF
TRBJ2-1,TRBD1,TRBV28,NA,TGTGCCAGCAGTGACCCCGACAGGGGACGGGCCTACAATGAGCAGTTCTTC,CASSDPDRGRAYNEQFF
TRBJ2-1,TRBD2,TRBV14,many,TGTGCCAGCAGCCAAAGTCTAGCGGGAGTTTGGAATGAGCAGTTCTTC,CASSQSLAGVWNEQFF
TRBJ2-3,NA,TRBV4-3,NA,TGCGCCAGCAGCCAAGACTGGGGGGCAGGGGGAAGCACAGATACGCAGTATTTT,CASSQDWGAGGSTDTQYF
TRBJ2-3,NA,TRBV5-1,NA,TGCGCCAGCAGCTTGTGGGGGCAGAGCACAGATACGCAGTATTTT,CASSLWGQSTDTQYF
TRBJ2-7,NA,TRBV12-3/TRBV12-4,few,TGTGCCAGCAGTACGGGACTGGGGTCTCGCGAGCAGTACTTC,CASSTGLGSREQYF
TRBJ2-3,NA,TRBV7-9,few,TGTGCCAGCAGCTTTCCCATCAGCACAGATACGCAGTATTTT,CASSFPISTDTQYF
TRBJ2-1,TRBD1,TRBV12-3/TRBV12-4,many,TGTGCCAGCAGCCCAGGGACAGGGGGCTACAATGAGCAGTTCTTC,CASSPGTGGYNEQFF
TRBJ2-1,NA,TRBV7-2,few,TGTGCCAGCAGCTACGCGCGAGGGGGATCGAATGAGCAGTTCTTC,CASSYARGGSNEQFF
TRBJ1-1,NA,TRBV7-2,NA,TGTGCCAGCAGCTTAGGAAGGGGGGCGGGTCTTTACACTGAAGCTTTCTTT,CASSLGRGAGLYTEAFF
TRBJ1-1,TRBD1,TRBV28,few,TGTGCCAGCAGACGAGGGGACAGGGGCGTCCGGACTGAAGCTTTCTTT,CASRRGDRGVRTEAFF
TRBJ2-2,NA,TRBV7-2,NA,TGTGCCAGCGGTGGGGCAGGAGCCGGGGAGCTGTTTTTT,CASGGAGAGELFF
TRBJ2-3,TRBD2,TRBV9,few,TGTGCCAGCAGCGGAAGGACTAGCTTTCCAGATACGCAGTATTTT,CASSGRTSFPDTQYF
TRBJ1-4,NA,TRBV15,few,TGTGCCACCAGCAGAGATTCTGGAACAGCAACTAATGAAAAACTGTTTTTT,CATSRDSGTATNEKLFF
TRBJ1-1,NA,TRBV2,few,TGTGCCAGCAGTGAACAGGCAGCTTCCCCCATGAACACTGAAGCTTTCTTT,CASSEQAASPMNTEAFF